The 27 T cell receptor beta chains below all came from one sample that was sequenced in a study of shared T cell receptors in the human thymus (dated by TCRdb to the early 2020s). The library was produced with the immunoSEQ multiplex PCR assay. TCRdb limited this immuneACCESS table to in-frame rearrangements with V and J called. A share of clones is missing; checked studies link under half to unresolved V genes, and the rest is unexplained. This sample holds about 660,000 clones; roughly 90% were observed only once. The top ten constitute over 0.008% of the sample. The same sample was also used in a study of human thymus T cells.

Source material: thymocytes. Receptors were obtained from a boy in the first two years of life with a congenital heart defect. Donor details come from another sample of the same person, matched by shared clones.

The V and J genes are TRBV7-8 and TRBJ2-7, with 7 nucleotides matching TRBD1. CDR1 is SGHVS, CDR2 FQNEAQ, per germline. V trimming: 0 bases; J trimming: 3 bases; junction bases outside the gene matches: 8. The CDR3 has 16 amino acids. CDR3 region: CASSLARAGGYYEQYF. The CDR3 DNA reads as TGTGCCAGCAGCTTAGCCCGGGCAGGGGGTTACTACGAGCAGTACTTC.

This clone was recorded once. V and J are TRBV6-5 and TRBJ2-7; D remains ambiguous. The CDR3 has 15 amino acids. The V gene's germline CDR1 is MNHEY and CDR2 SVGAGI. V was cut by 6 bases and J by 1 base, with 16 bases left in between. The CDR3 DNA is TGTGCCAGCAGACCCCGGGTTCCCAGATCCTACGAGCAGTACTTC. It codes for CASRPRVPRSYEQYF.

The V gene is TRBV10-1, the J gene TRBJ2-1; D gene uncertain. The CDR3 is 12 residues long. CDR1 is WNHNN and CDR2 is SYGVQD in the germline V gene (reference sequence). V lost 10 bases and J 3 bases, leaving 10 bases between the germline ends. DNA for the CDR3: TGCGCCACGGGTCCGGACTACAATGAGCAGTTCTTC. Its protein is CATGPDYNEQFF.

CDR3 coding DNA: TGTGCCAGCAGCGAGAGACGGTTGGGGCAACCCTACGAGCAGTACTTC. Amino acids: CASSERRLGQPYEQYF. The chain couples TRBV6-6 to TRBJ2-7; tentative D call: TRBD1 (5 bases). Germline values: CDR1 MNHNY, CDR2 SVGAGI (reference sequence). The V gene lost 6 bases and the J gene lost 2 bases, with 20 bases spanning the gap. The CDR3 has 16 amino acids.

This chain joins TRBV29-1 and TRBJ2-3; D perhaps matches TRBD1 (5 bases). Trimming cost V 4 bases and J 2 bases, with 19 bases left between them. The CDR3 is made up of 16 amino acids. Germline values: CDR1 SQVTM, CDR2 ANQGSEA. CDR3 protein: CSVALGADGNTDTQYF. DNA of the CDR3: TGCAGCGTTGCCCTAGGGGCGGATGGTAACACAGATACGCAGTATTTT.

This clone was recorded once. The chain has TRBV29-1 and TRBJ2-1, with 11 bases lining up with TRBD2. This CDR3 has 15 amino acids. Germline-derived CDR1 and CDR2 are SQVTM and ANQGSEA. CDR3 in amino acids: CSAWRGLADPNEQFF. Here the CDR3 DNA reads TGCAGTGCATGGAGGGGACTAGCGGACCCCAATGAGCAGTTCTTC.

The CDR3 sequence is CASSAGRGRPIGEQFF. DNA for the CDR3: TGTGCCAGCTCAGCTGGCAGGGGGCGCCCGATTGGAGAGCAGTTCTTC. This chain uses TRBV18 with TRBJ2-1; 8 bases agree with TRBD1. The CDR3 consists of 16 residues. The trim removed 5 bases at V and 10 bases at J, leaving 16 bases unmatched. The germline V gene encodes CDR1 KGHSH and CDR2 LQKENI.

This clone occurred a few times. This chain joins TRBV4-2 and TRBJ1-3, with 7 bases aligning to TRBD1. V lost 0 bases and J lost 0; bases outside the gene matches: 8. Germline-derived CDR1 and CDR2 are LGHNA and YNFKEQ. The CDR3 length is 18 residues. This CDR3 reads CASSQEGQKHSSGNTIYF. As DNA, the CDR3 is TGTGCCAGCAGCCAAGAGGGACAGAAACATAGCTCTGGAAACACCATATATTTT.

The chain has TRBV29-1 and TRBJ2-3; D gene ambiguous. V lost 4 bases and J lost 7, with 15 bases in between. The CDR3 spans 13 residues. CDR1 and CDR2 from the germline V gene are SQVTM and ANQGSEA. This CDR3 is CSVVLAEWNTQYF. The CDR3 DNA is TGCAGCGTTGTCCTTGCGGAATGGAATACGCAGTATTTT.

The chain is built from TRBV4-1 and TRBJ2-7, with 15 positions matching TRBD2. There are 22 residues in the CDR3. V lost 1 base to trimming and J lost 0 bases; unmatched junction nucleotides: 16. Germline loops: CDR1 MGHRA, CDR2 YSYEKL. The CDR3 loop reads CASSQAFRARTSGRGSSYEQYF. The CDR3 region has the DNA TGCGCCAGCAGCCAAGCCTTCAGGGCGCGGACTAGCGGGAGGGGAAGCTCCTACGAGCAGTACTTC.

The chain joins TRBV6-6 to TRBJ2-1, with D unclear. Germline V gene data show CDR1 as MNHNY and CDR2 as SVGAGI (reference sequence). V was trimmed by 5 bases and J by 10 bases, leaving 12 bases between them. The CDR3 extends over 12 amino acids. The CDR3: CASSAQDREQFF. DNA of the CDR3: TGTGCCAGCAGTGCCCAGGATCGCGAGCAGTTCTTC.

Only one count was recorded for this clone. The CDR3: CASSLKGGGWEQYF. CDR3 in DNA: TGTGCCAGCAGTCTCAAGGGGGGGGGATGGGAGCAGTACTTC. This chain connects TRBV27 to TRBJ2-7, with D possibly being TRBD2 (7 bases). The CDR3 runs 14 residues. Germline V lookup: CDR1 MNHEY, CDR2 SMNVEV (reference sequence). V lost 5 bases to trimming and J lost 7 bases, with 18 bases between them.

This chain's CDR3 is CASTLGRRPRDEQYF. As DNA, the CDR3 is TGTGCCAGCACCCTCGGGAGGAGACCCAGGGACGAGCAGTACTTC. The chain is built from TRBV11-2 and TRBJ2-7; 7 nucleotides align to TRBD2. This CDR3 is 15 amino acids long. V was pared by 7 bases and J by 5 bases, with 14 bases of the junction left unmatched. The V gene's germline CDR1 is SGHAT and CDR2 FQNNGV.

In its sample, this clone was seen once. This chain connects TRBV6-5 to TRBJ2-7; 7 nucleotides agree with TRBD2. After removal of 6 bases from V and 0 bases from J, the junction contained 8 bases not matched to a gene. Germline CDR1 MNHEY, CDR2 SVGAGI. This CDR3 region has 15 residues. CDR3 nucleotides: TGTGCCAGCAGCCCCCGGGACTACAGCTCCTACGAGCAGTACTTC. It yields the protein CASSPRDYSSYEQYF.

The J gene is TRBJ2-7, the V gene TRBV14; D possibly corresponds to TRBD1 (6 bases). Germline CDR1 reads SGHDN; CDR2 reads FVKESK. V lost 1 base and J lost 0, with 16 bases in between. CDR3 length: 17 residues. The CDR3 spells CASSQGPHSDSSYEQYF. DNA for the CDR3: TGTGCCAGCAGCCAAGGTCCCCATTCGGACAGCTCCTACGAGCAGTACTTC.

This chain links TRBV11-3 with TRBJ2-7, with 8 bases fitting TRBD2. Germline V lookup: CDR1 SGHNT, CDR2 YENEEA. The CDR3 is 16 residues long. The V segment lost 5 bases and the J segment 7 bases; nucleotides outside the gene matches: 16. The CDR3 coding sequence is TGTGCCAGCAGCCCGACCCGCCTAGCGGGCCTAAGGGAGCAGTACTTC. It translates to CASSPTRLAGLREQYF.

The CDR3 bases are TGTGCCAGCAGCGGGGAGGGCCGTGGAAACACCATATATTTT. Its translation is CASSGEGRGNTIYF. The chain uses TRBV5-4 and TRBJ1-3; D remains ambiguous. CDR1 SGHNT and CDR2 YYREEE come from the germline V gene (reference sequence). The CDR3 consists of 14 residues. V lost 4 bases and J lost 3, with 11 bases in between.

The chain combines TRBV7-2 with TRBJ2-4, with 7 positions matching TRBD1. Germline V CDR1 and CDR2: SGHTA, FQGNSA. This CDR3 contains 17 residues. Trimming took 1 base from V and 6 from J; bases not matched to a gene: 12. CDR3: CASSLGPERDRVNIQYF. The CDR3 DNA is TGTGCCAGCAGCTTAGGTCCGGAACGGGACAGAGTAAACATTCAGTACTTC.

The chain recombines TRBV7-2 with TRBJ1-1; possibly TRBD1 for D (5 bases). Trimming cost V 5 bases and J 5 bases, with 18 bases left between them. From germline, CDR1 is SGHTA and CDR2 FQGNSA. This CDR3 spans 15 amino acids. The CDR3 loop is CASSPGPLKGTEAFF. CDR3 DNA: TGTGCCAGCAGCCCAGGGCCCCTAAAAGGAACTGAAGCTTTCTTT.

The CDR3 loop is CASSFGSVNEQFF. The DNA for the CDR3 is TGTGCCAGCAGCTTTGGTAGCGTAAATGAGCAGTTCTTC. The rearrangement uses TRBV7-9 and TRBJ2-1; weak D call: TRBD2 (5 bases). Between the trimmed V and J ends, which lost 3 bases and 7 bases, there was a span of 10 bases. Germline V gene lookup returns CDR1 SEHNR and CDR2 FQNEAQ (reference sequence). This CDR3 region has 13 residues.

As to this clone: This CDR3 is also generated by other DNA sequences in the sample. V usage is TRBV29-1 and J usage is TRBJ2-1; D ambiguous. Trimming took off 6 bases at V and 1 base at J, with 13 bases between the two ends. The CDR3 extends over 14 amino acids. CDR1 is SQVTM, CDR2 ANQGSEA, per germline. In nucleotides, the CDR3 is TGCAGCGTCGGCAACCAGGTTTCCTACAATGAGCAGTTCTTC. Residues: CSVGNQVSYNEQFF.

The chain has TRBV4-3 and TRBJ2-3; D might be TRBD2 (6 bases). Trimming cost V 0 bases and J 5 bases, with 12 bases left between them. CDR1 is LGHNA, CDR2 YSLEER, per germline. The CDR3 sequence is 15 residues long. The DNA of the CDR3 is TGCGCCAGCAGCCAAGAACGGGAGTCGAAAGATACGCAGTATTTT. Its translation is CASSQERESKDTQYF.

The genes are TRBV6-5 and TRBJ1-4, with 10 bases aligning to TRBD1. The germline CDR1 and CDR2 sequences are MNHEY and SVGAGI. This CDR3 has 16 amino acids. Losses at the gene ends were 3 bases for V and 7 bases for J; bases not matched to a gene: 8. CDR3 bases: TGTGCCAGCAGTTATTTGAGGGACAGGGGATCTGAAAAACTGTTTTTT. This translates into CASSYLRDRGSEKLFF.

The chain employs TRBV6-4 and TRBJ1-1; TRBD1 might be the D (5 bases). Germline values: CDR1 MRHNA, CDR2 SNTAGT. CDR3 length: 11 amino acids. V shed 7 bases and J shed 11 bases, with 14 bases lying between them. This chain's CDR3 is CASKGHSGAFF. The CDR3 DNA reads TGTGCCAGCAAAGGACACTCCGGGGCTTTCTTT.

The chain joins TRBV5-1 to TRBJ2-7; 10 bases agree with TRBD2. The CDR3 contains 14 residues. J lost 2 bases, V lost 1 base, and 0 bases had no gene match. Germline CDR1 is SGHRS and CDR2 is YFSETQ. CDR3 nucleotide sequence: TGCGCCAGCAGCTTGACTAGCGGGACCTACGAGCAGTACTTC. This gives the protein CASSLTSGTYEQYF.

This clone has a single count. This chain links TRBV28 with TRBJ1-5; 7 bases align to TRBD1. The V segment lost 8 bases and the J segment 7 bases; nucleotides outside the gene matches: 11. This CDR3 comprises 14 residues. The germline CDR1 and CDR2 sequences are MDHEN and SYDVKM. As DNA, the CDR3 is TGTGCCAGCGTATACAGGGGTAGAGGGCAGCCCCAGCATTTT. Amino acid sequence: CASVYRGRGQPQHF.

The CDR3 reads CAISEWAPALEAFF. CDR3 sequence (DNA): TGTGCCATCAGTGAGTGGGCACCGGCCCTTGAAGCTTTCTTT. V usage is TRBV10-3 and J usage is TRBJ1-1; D ambiguous. CDR1 ENHRY and CDR2 SYGVKD come from the germline V gene. This CDR3 has 14 residues. V shed 1 base and J shed 7 bases, with 13 bases lying between them.